Listed below are T cell receptor beta chains from one sample, sequenced in a study of spatial heterogeneity in lung cancer. MiXCR was run by TCRdb on the 5' RACE reads, yielding one entry per CDR3 protein. The data contain tens of thousands of distinct CDR3 sequences, roughly 10% of them seen just once; the ten biggest clones take up about 7.1%. Sequences were derived from PBMCs, sampled at surgery. These receptors originate from a male donor with early-stage non-small cell lung cancer. CDR3s include the opening cysteine and the closing phenylalanine or tryptophan. D genes are given only for firm matches. The listing skips clone size in some rows; elsewhere it reads once, few, many or a size class.

j_gene,len,d_gene,abundance,v_gene,CDR3aa,CDR3nt
TRBJ2-1,13,NA,many,TRBV3-1,CASSPGLLSEQFF,TGTGCCAGCAGCCCTGGACTCCTAAGTGAGCAGTTCTTC
TRBJ2-6,14,NA,many,TRBV29-1,CSVELMTGANVLTF,TGCAGCGTTGAGCTAATGACTGGGGCCAACGTCCTGACTTTC
TRBJ2-1,13,TRBD2,few,TRBV3-1,CASSPGTSGGKFF,TGTGCCAGCAGCCCCGGGACTAGCGGGGGGAAGTTCTTC
TRBJ2-2,16,NA,many,TRBV14,CASSHIGPSRTGELFF,TGTGCCAGCAGCCATATAGGACCATCACGAACCGGGGAGCTGTTTTTT
TRBJ2-1,11,NA,NA,TRBV3-1,CASSQGREQFF,TGTGCCAGCAGCCAAGGGAGGGAGCAGTTCTTC
TRBJ2-5,16,TRBD2,few,TRBV6-1,CASSLGGLAVQETQYF,TGTGCCAGCAGCTTGGGGGGACTAGCGGTCCAAGAGACCCAGTACTTC
TRBJ2-7,16,NA,few,TRBV28,CASNPLGGGRLYEQYF,TGTGCCAGCAACCCCCTAGGGGGAGGGCGATTGTACGAGCAGTACTTC
TRBJ2-1,14,NA,many,TRBV7-2,CASSLKGPYNEQFF,TGTGCCAGCAGCTTAAAGGGGCCCTACAATGAGCAGTTCTTC
TRBJ1-1,13,NA,NA,TRBV20-1,CSASGARDTEAFF,TGCAGTGCGTCGGGGGCGCGGGACACTGAAGCTTTCTTT
TRBJ2-2,16,TRBD2,few,TRBV4-2,CASSQVLAGGTGELFF,TGTGCCAGCAGCCAAGTACTAGCGGGAGGGACCGGGGAGCTGTTTTTT
TRBJ1-2,15,NA,few,TRBV5-1,CASSLDRGSDYGYTF,TGCGCCAGCAGCTTGGATAGGGGATCGGACTATGGCTACACCTTC
TRBJ1-2,13,NA,many,TRBV10-2,CASSEGPNYGYTF,TGCGCCAGCAGTGAGGGGCCTAACTATGGCTACACCTTC
TRBJ2-3,13,NA,few,TRBV6-2/TRBV6-3,CAGRRGSTDTQYF,TGTGCCGGAAGGAGGGGGAGCACAGATACGCAGTATTTT
TRBJ2-5,14,TRBD1,NA,TRBV2,CASSPRTGAETQYF,TGTGCCAGCAGTCCCCGGACAGGGGCAGAGACCCAGTACTTC
TRBJ2-7,15,NA,few,TRBV5-1,CASSFSLQSSYEQYF,TGCGCCAGCAGCTTTAGCCTGCAGAGCTCCTACGAGCAGTACTTC
TRBJ1-5,12,NA,many,TRBV28,CASSLYVQPQHF,TGTGCCAGCAGTTTATACGTTCAGCCCCAGCATTTT
TRBJ2-7,15,NA,NA,TRBV11-1,CASSLASGSSYEQYF,TGTGCCAGCAGCTTAGCGTCGGGGAGCTCCTACGAGCAGTACTTC
TRBJ1-4,15,NA,many,TRBV5-1,CASSYRTPQDEQLFF,TGCGCCAGCAGCTATCGAACCCCCCAAGATGAACAACTGTTTTTT
TRBJ1-1,15,NA,few,TRBV7-9,CASSLHRSANTEAFF,TGTGCCAGCAGCTTACACAGGTCGGCTAACACTGAAGCTTTCTTT
TRBJ2-7,15,TRBD1,NA,TRBV5-1,CASSLDGTADYEQYF,TGCGCCAGCAGCTTGGACGGGACAGCTGACTACGAGCAGTACTTC
TRBJ2-7,15,TRBD2,NA,TRBV4-2,CASSQDNSGKYEQYF,TGTGCCAGCAGCCAAGATAATAGCGGGAAGTACGAGCAGTACTTC
TRBJ1-1,13,NA,many,TRBV7-9,CASRGKMNTEAFF,TGTGCCAGCAGAGGAAAAATGAACACTGAAGCTTTCTTT
TRBJ2-1,15,NA,many,TRBV12-3/TRBV12-4,CASSFDSVVNNEQFF,TGTGCCAGCAGTTTCGATAGCGTTGTGAACAATGAGCAGTTCTTC
TRBJ1-1,16,NA,NA,TRBV19,CASTLSTGAWDTEAFF,TGTGCCAGTACCTTAAGTACCGGGGCTTGGGACACTGAAGCTTTCTTT
TRBJ2-3,14,NA,few,TRBV6-1,CASNEGWGTDTQYF,TGTGCCAGCAACGAGGGGTGGGGCACAGATACGCAGTATTTT
TRBJ2-7,14,NA,NA,TRBV3-1,CASSLTPGEHEQYF,TGTGCCAGCAGCCTGACGCCGGGAGAGCACGAGCAGTACTTC
TRBJ2-1,15,NA,NA,TRBV12-2,CASRFSGRFYNEQFF,TGTGCAAGTCGCTTTAGCGGGAGGTTCTACAATGAGCAGTTCTTC
TRBJ2-7,14,NA,many,TRBV6-6,CASSYAPGTYEQYF,TGTGCCAGCAGTTACGCCCCAGGCACCTACGAGCAGTACTTC
TRBJ2-2,15,NA,NA,TRBV12-3/TRBV12-4,CASSLETRITGELFF,TGTGCCAGCAGTTTAGAGACTAGGATTACCGGGGAGCTGTTTTTT
TRBJ2-3,16,NA,few,TRBV3-1,CASSQGSGSSTDTQYF,TGTGCCAGCAGCCAAGGGTCCGGCTCTAGCACAGATACGCAGTATTTT
TRBJ2-7,13,TRBD2,few,TRBV3-1,CASSQGGGVEQYF,TGTGCCAGCAGCCAAGGCGGGGGAGTCGAGCAGTACTTC
TRBJ2-7,15,TRBD1,few,TRBV7-2,CASSFDRGKTYEQYF,TGTGCCAGCAGCTTCGACAGGGGTAAAACCTACGAGCAGTACTTC
TRBJ1-4,15,TRBD1,few,TRBV5-4,CASSGGQATNEKLFF,TGTGCCAGCAGCGGAGGACAGGCAACTAATGAAAAACTGTTTTTT
TRBJ1-2,14,NA,many,TRBV7-2,CASSQARTAYGYTF,TGTGCCAGCAGCCAGGCCAGGACCGCCTATGGCTACACCTTC
TRBJ1-4,12,TRBD1,few,TRBV20-1,CSARPDREKLFF,TGCAGTGCTAGACCCGACAGGGAGAAACTGTTTTTT
TRBJ1-5,15,NA,NA,TRBV7-2,CASSPRVAWDQPQHF,TGTGCCAGCAGCCCCCGGGTTGCTTGGGATCAGCCCCAGCATTTT
TRBJ2-1,16,TRBD2,many,TRBV7-2,CASSLAAGVSYNEQFF,TGTGCCAGCAGCTTAGCAGCGGGAGTATCCTACAATGAGCAGTTCTTC
TRBJ2-1,13,NA,NA,TRBV2,CASSEEQPGRVFF,TGTGCCAGCAGTGAAGAACAGCCGGGTAGGGTCTTCTTC
TRBJ2-3,14,NA,NA,TRBV7-2,CASSGYSSTDTQYF,TGTGCCAGCAGCGGATACTCTAGCACAGATACGCAGTATTTT
TRBJ2-7,12,NA,NA,TRBV11-2,CASSLDTSEQYF,TGTGCCAGCAGCTTAGATACCAGCGAGCAGTACTTC
TRBJ2-1,15,NA,many,TRBV21-1,CASSGYDRVPNEQFF,TGTGCCAGCAGCGGATACGACAGGGTCCCAAATGAGCAGTTCTTC
TRBJ1-1,13,NA,NA,TRBV2,CASSGQPNTEAFF,TGTGCCAGCAGCGGACAACCGAACACTGAAGCTTTCTTT
TRBJ2-2,15,TRBD1,NA,TRBV4-3,CASSQDMPGGGELFF,TGCGCCAGCAGCCAAGACATGCCAGGGGGAGGGGAGCTGTTTTTT
TRBJ1-2,13,NA,many,TRBV6-2/TRBV6-3,CASSLARIYGYTF,TGTGCCAGCAGCCTCGCGAGGATCTATGGCTACACCTTC
TRBJ1-1,14,NA,few,TRBV7-9,CASSSQGGSTEAFF,TGTGCCAGCAGCTCACAGGGAGGTAGCACTGAAGCTTTCTTT
TRBJ1-6,15,NA,NA,TRBV5-1,CASSLDGVYNSPLHF,TGCGCCAGCAGCTTGGACGGAGTTTATAATTCACCCCTCCACTTT
TRBJ2-3,14,TRBD2,NA,TRBV5-1,CASFPTSASDTQYF,TGCGCCAGTTTCCCGACTAGCGCCTCAGATACGCAGTATTTT
TRBJ2-5,15,TRBD2,many,TRBV4-2,CASSQGSGGEETQYF,TGTGCCAGCAGCCAGGGGAGCGGGGGGGAAGAGACCCAGTACTTC
TRBJ2-5,16,NA,few,TRBV7-2,CASSLIQGIGRGTQYF,TGTGCCAGCAGCTTAATTCAGGGGATTGGGAGGGGGACCCAGTACTTC
TRBJ1-2,13,NA,few,TRBV4-3,CASSQGRGYGYTF,TGCGCCAGCAGCCAAGGACGGGGTTATGGCTACACCTTC
TRBJ2-1,14,NA,few,TRBV4-1,CASSQSDPWNEQFF,TGCGCCAGCAGCCAATCGGACCCCTGGAATGAGCAGTTCTTC
TRBJ1-1,14,TRBD1,NA,TRBV5-1,CASSLKDRGTEAFF,TGCGCCAGCAGCTTGAAGGACAGGGGCACTGAAGCTTTCTTT
TRBJ1-5,15,TRBD1,many,TRBV28,CASSLYTGEKQPQHF,TGTGCCAGCAGTTTATACACAGGGGAGAAGCAGCCCCAGCATTTT
TRBJ2-1,14,NA,few,TRBV11-2,CASSLRRLNNEQFF,TGTGCCAGCAGCTTACGGCGGCTAAACAATGAGCAGTTCTTC
TRBJ1-4,12,NA,many,TRBV2,CASSRENEKLFF,TGTGCCAGCAGCCGGGAGAATGAAAAACTGTTTTTT
TRBJ2-1,15,TRBD2,NA,TRBV3-1,CASQIRTSGGNEQFF,TGTGCCAGCCAAATTCGGACTAGCGGCGGCAATGAGCAGTTCTTC
TRBJ2-2,16,NA,NA,TRBV6-1,CASSEAPGKATGELFF,TGTGCCAGCAGTGAAGCGCCAGGGAAGGCCACCGGGGAGCTGTTTTTT